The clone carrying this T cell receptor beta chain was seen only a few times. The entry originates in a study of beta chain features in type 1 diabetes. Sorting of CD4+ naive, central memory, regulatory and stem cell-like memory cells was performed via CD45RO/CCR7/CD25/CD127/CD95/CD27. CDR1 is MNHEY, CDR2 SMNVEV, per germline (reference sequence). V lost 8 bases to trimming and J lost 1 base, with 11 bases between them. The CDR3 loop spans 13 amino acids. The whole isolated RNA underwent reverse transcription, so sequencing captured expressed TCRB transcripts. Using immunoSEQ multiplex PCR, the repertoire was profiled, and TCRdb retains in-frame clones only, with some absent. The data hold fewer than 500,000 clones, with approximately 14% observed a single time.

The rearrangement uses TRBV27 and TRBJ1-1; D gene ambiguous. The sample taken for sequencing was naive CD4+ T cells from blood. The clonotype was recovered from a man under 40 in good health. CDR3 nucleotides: TGTGCCAGCCTAAGTGGAGGGAACACTGAAGCTTTCTTT. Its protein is CASLSGGNTEAFF.